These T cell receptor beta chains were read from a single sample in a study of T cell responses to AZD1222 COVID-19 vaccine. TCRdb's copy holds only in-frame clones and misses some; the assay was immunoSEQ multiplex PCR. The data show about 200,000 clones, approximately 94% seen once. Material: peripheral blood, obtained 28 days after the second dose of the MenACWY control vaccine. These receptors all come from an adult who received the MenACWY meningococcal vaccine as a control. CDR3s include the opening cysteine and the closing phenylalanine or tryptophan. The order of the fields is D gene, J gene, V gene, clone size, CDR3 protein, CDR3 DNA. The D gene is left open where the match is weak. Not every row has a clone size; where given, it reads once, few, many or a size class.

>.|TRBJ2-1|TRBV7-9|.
CASSPGGGREQFF
TGTGCCAGCAGCCCCGGAGGGGGGCGTGAGCAGTTCTTC
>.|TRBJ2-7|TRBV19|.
CASSIDRQGGYEQYF
TGTGCCAGTAGTATAGATCGGCAGGGGGGCTACGAGCAGTACTTC
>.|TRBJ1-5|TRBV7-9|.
CASSFGDRPQHF
TGTGCCAGCAGCTTTGGGGATCGGCCCCAGCATTTT
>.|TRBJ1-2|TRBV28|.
CASSFNRDYGYTF
TGTGCCAGCAGTTTTAACAGAGATTATGGCTACACCTTC
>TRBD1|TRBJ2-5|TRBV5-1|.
CASSLAGTGEETQYF
TGCGCCAGCAGCTTGGCCGGGACAGGGGAAGAGACCCAGTACTTC
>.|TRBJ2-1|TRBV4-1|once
CASSSRLSSYNEQFF
TGCGCCAGCAGCTCCCGCCTGAGCTCTTACAATGAGCAGTTCTTC
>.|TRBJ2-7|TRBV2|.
CASSESRGGEQYF
TGTGCCAGCAGTGAAAGCAGGGGAGGCGAGCAGTACTTC
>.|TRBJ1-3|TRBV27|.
CASSLLGRPSTGNTIYF
TGTGCCAGCAGTTTATTAGGCAGGCCCTCGACTGGAAACACCATATATTTT
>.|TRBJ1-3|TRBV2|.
CASSEDRAGNTIYF
TGTGCCAGCAGTGAAGACCGGGCTGGAAACACCATATATTTT
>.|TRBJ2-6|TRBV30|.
CAWSVADGTFSGANVLTF
TGTGCCTGGAGTGTAGCAGACGGAACCTTCTCTGGGGCCAACGTCCTGACTTTC
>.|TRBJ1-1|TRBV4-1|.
CASSQDGATEAFF
TGCGCCAGCAGCCAAGATGGGGCCACTGAAGCTTTCTTT
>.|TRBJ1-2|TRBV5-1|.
CASSAEYRQDVYGYTF
TGCGCCAGCAGCGCCGAATACCGGCAGGACGTATATGGCTACACCTTC
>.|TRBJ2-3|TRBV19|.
CASSPGSTDTQYF
TGTGCCAGTAGCCCGGGGAGCACAGATACGCAGTATTTT
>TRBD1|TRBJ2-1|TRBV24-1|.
CATDRDRGYNEQFF
TGTGCCACCGACCGGGACAGGGGATACAATGAGCAGTTCTTC
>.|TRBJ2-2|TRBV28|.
CASSLLGGSPNTGELFF
TGTGCCAGCAGTTTATTAGGGGGAAGTCCGAACACCGGGGAGCTGTTTTTT
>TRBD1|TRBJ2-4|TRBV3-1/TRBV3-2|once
CASSQDTGERDKNIQYF
TGTGCCAGCAGCCAAGACACAGGGGAAAGGGACAAAAACATTCAGTACTTC
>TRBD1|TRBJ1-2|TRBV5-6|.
CASSLQGAGYGYTF
TGTGCCAGCAGCCTACAGGGGGCCGGTTATGGCTACACCTTC
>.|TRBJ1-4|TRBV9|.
CASSRAGEKLFF
TGTGCCAGCAGCCGGGCTGGGGAAAAACTGTTTTTT
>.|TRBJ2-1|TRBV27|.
CASRPDSNEQFF
TGTGCCAGCAGACCCGACAGCAATGAGCAGTTCTTC
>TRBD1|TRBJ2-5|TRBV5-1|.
CASSLDPQGKGTQYF
TGCGCCAGCAGCTTGGACCCACAGGGGAAGGGGACCCAGTACTTC